Described below is a single TCR beta chain sequence and its context. Its matching antigen is unknown. These data come from a study of T cell responses to AZD1222 COVID-19 vaccine. Findings and limits, study-wide: Baseline seropositives among AZD1222 recipients totaled only 5 to 7. Spike-specific TCR breadth and depth both grew after two AZD1222 doses.

CDR3 length equals 12 residues. V shed 4 bases and J shed 4 bases, with 7 bases lying between them. Germline V gene sequence: CDR1 KGHSH, CDR2 LQKENI. Clones were read by immunoSEQ multiplex PCR, and TCRdb kept only the in-frame ones, dropping some. The profile shows roughly 67,000 clones, 88% of them singletons. The sequences come from peripheral blood, collected on day 0 of AZD1222 vaccination. The TCR sequence derives from an adult in good health. This sequence joins TRBV18 and TRBJ1-2; TRBD1 might be the D (5 bases). In DNA form, the CDR3 reads TGTGCCAGCTCACAAGACAGCTATGGCTACACCTTC. This translates into CASSQDSYGYTF.